The 16 T cell receptor beta chains below all came from one sample that was sequenced in a study of beta chain features in type 1 diabetes. Study outcomes and limitations: For Type 1 diabetes patients, all four CD4+ subsets carried TCRB CDR3s that were moderately but significantly shorter.

Expressed TCRB transcripts were sequenced because the entire RNA isolate underwent reverse transcription. Sequencing used immunoSEQ multiplex PCR; TCRdb keeps in-frame clones, though not all of them. This sample carries approximately 170,000 clones, roughly 60% of them seen once, and the ten largest clones take 0.08% to 0.09%. No antigen has been assigned to these receptors. Sequenced: naive CD4+ T cells from blood. The receptors were sampled from a man in his thirties or forties with type 1 diabetes.

The chain couples TRBV29-1 to TRBJ2-7; weak D call: TRBD2 (5 bases). Trimming removed 4 bases at V and 6 bases at J, with 10 bases between. The germline gives CDR1 SQVTM, CDR2 ANQGSEA. This CDR3 has 11 residues. The CDR3 sequence: CSVVREGEQYF. For the CDR3, the DNA is TGCAGCGTTGTTAGAGAGGGCGAGCAGTACTTC.

V gene TRBV9 combines with J gene TRBJ2-1; D not certain. This CDR3 spans 13 amino acids. Trimming shortened V by 1 base and J by 2 bases, and 4 bases separated the two germline ends. Per the germline V gene, CDR1 is SGDLS and CDR2 is YYNGEE. The CDR3 nucleotides read TGTGCCAGCAGCGTAACTCCCTACAATGAGCAGTTCTTC. It encodes CASSVTPYNEQFF.

The chain recombines TRBV25-1 with TRBJ2-1; TRBD1 agrees at 8 bases. V was clipped by 3 bases and J by 11 bases; unmatched bases: 6. Looked up from germline, CDR1 is MGHDK and CDR2 is SYGVNS. The CDR3 sequence is 13 residues long. The chain's CDR3 is CASSEQGTGQQFF. The CDR3 DNA sequence: TGTGCCAGCAGTGAGCAGGGGACAGGCCAGCAGTTCTTC.

In its sample, this clone was seen a few times. V is TRBV29-1 and J is TRBJ2-4, with a weak D call TRBD2 (5 bases). With 6 bases removed from V and 0 bases from J, the gap between germline ends came to 12 bases. Germline assignment: CDR1 SQVTM and CDR2 ANQGSEA. The CDR3 runs 14 residues. CDR3 sequence: CSVWTGLAKNIQYF. The CDR3 DNA sequence: TGCAGCGTCTGGACTGGACTAGCCAAAAACATTCAGTACTTC.

The V gene is TRBV9, the J gene TRBJ1-1; D not certain. The V gene lost 0 bases and the J gene lost 0 bases, with 6 bases spanning the gap. This CDR3 spans 14 amino acids. CDR1 SGDLS and CDR2 YYNGEE come from the germline V gene. DNA of the CDR3: TGTGCCAGCAGCGTAGACAAACTGAACACTGAAGCTTTCTTT. Protein: CASSVDKLNTEAFF.

In DNA form, the CDR3 reads TGTGCCAGCAGTGCCTTTGACAGGGGGGAGACCCAGTACTTC. Residues: CASSAFDRGETQYF. The rearrangement uses TRBV25-1 and TRBJ2-5; 9 bases fit TRBD1. The CDR3 length is 14 residues. Looked up from germline, CDR1 is MGHDK and CDR2 is SYGVNS. V lost 4 bases and J lost 5; bases outside the gene matches: 5.

V and J are TRBV9 and TRBJ2-3; no clear D gene. The CDR3 spans 15 residues. Looked up from germline, CDR1 is SGDLS and CDR2 is YYNGEE. The V gene lost 0 bases and the J gene lost 0 bases, with 8 bases spanning the gap. The CDR3 protein is CASSVAGLSTDTQYF. The CDR3 DNA sequence: TGTGCCAGCAGCGTAGCGGGCCTGAGCACAGATACGCAGTATTTT. The full variable domain, with the rest looked up from reference TRBV9 and TRBJ2-3, is DSGVTQTPKHLITATGQRVTLRCSPRSGDLSVYWYQQSLDQGLQFLIQYYNGEERAKGNILERFSAQQFPDLHSELNLSSLELGDSALYFCASSVAGLSTDTQYFGPGTRLTVL.

The V gene is TRBV2, the J gene TRBJ2-3; D not resolved. CDR3 length equals 14 residues. Germline CDR1 SNHLY, CDR2 FYNNEI. V shed 0 bases and J shed 2 bases, with 6 bases lying between them. The CDR3: CASSEAEYTDTQYF. CDR3 bases: TGTGCCAGCAGTGAAGCGGAGTACACAGATACGCAGTATTTT.

The CDR3 spells CASSLGRSEQFF. CDR3 nucleotide sequence: TGTGCCAGCAGTTTAGGTCGGTCTGAGCAGTTCTTC. The chain is built from TRBV27 and TRBJ2-1; unclear D gene. Germline V gene lookup returns CDR1 MNHEY and CDR2 SMNVEV (reference sequence). Trimming cost V 2 bases and J 9 bases, with 8 bases left between them. The CDR3 contains 12 residues.

V gene TRBV25-1 combines with J gene TRBJ2-5, with D perhaps matching TRBD1 (6 bases). V lost 2 bases and J 0 bases, leaving 13 bases between the germline ends. CDR1 MGHDK and CDR2 SYGVNS come from the germline V gene. This CDR3 contains 16 residues. CDR3 bases: TGTGCCAGCAGTGAAGAGCCAGGGGCGAACCAAGAGACCCAGTACTTC. This sequence encodes CASSEEPGANQETQYF.

The rearrangement joins TRBV5-1 to TRBJ2-3; 9 positions match TRBD1. There are 14 residues in the CDR3. The J segment lost 5 bases and the V segment lost 4 bases, leaving 5 bases of the junction unmatched. CDR1 and CDR2 (germline): SGHRS, YFSETQ. The CDR3 is CASSRDREGDTQYF. The CDR3 coding sequence is TGCGCCAGCAGCCGGGACAGGGAAGGAGATACGCAGTATTTT.

The V and J genes are TRBV27 and TRBJ1-1; D ambiguous. With 8 bases removed from V and 0 bases from J, the gap between germline ends came to 19 bases. The CDR3 is made up of 16 amino acids. Per germline, CDR1 MNHEY and CDR2 SMNVEV (reference sequence). This CDR3 reads CASSRADILMNTEAFF. The CDR3 bases are TGTGCCAGCTCCCGAGCAGACATCCTTATGAACACTGAAGCTTTCTTT.

The rearrangement uses TRBV29-1 and TRBJ2-5; TRBD1 agrees at 9 bases. Germline CDR1 and CDR2: SQVTM and ANQGSEA. V was clipped by 1 base and J by 5 bases; unmatched bases: 2. CDR3 size: 13 residues. DNA for the CDR3: TGCAGCGTTGAAGGACAGGGGGGCGAGACCCAGTACTTC. Translated: CSVEGQGGETQYF. The full variable domain, in which reference TRBV29-1 and TRBJ2-5 provide the parts outside the CDR3, is SAVISQKPSRDICQRGTSLTIQCQVDSQVTMMFWYRQQPGQSLTLIATANQGSEATYESGFVIDKFPISRPNLTFSTLTVSNMSPEDSSIYLCSVEGQGGETQYFGPGTRLLVL.

This chain connects TRBV30 to TRBJ2-7, with D unclear. CDR1 is GTSNPN and CDR2 is SVGIG in the germline V gene (reference sequence). This CDR3 has 13 residues. Deletions cut 4 bases from V and 2 bases from J, with 12 bases between. CDR3 DNA sequence: TGTGCCTGGAACAGTAGGGCCCCCTACGAGCAGTACTTC. Its protein is CAWNSRAPYEQYF.

This clone was detected only a few times. The V call is TRBV27, the J call TRBJ2-7; 10 nucleotides agree with TRBD1. CDR1 is MNHEY and CDR2 is SMNVEV in the germline V gene (reference sequence). The CDR3 is 13 amino acids. Trimming removed 9 bases from V and 6 bases from J; junction bases left unmatched: 8. The CDR3 DNA is TGTGCCAGGGGGACAGGGGCGCTGGGCGAGCAGTACTTC. This codes for CARGTGALGEQYF.

The chain recombines TRBV15 with TRBJ2-5; a weak D match, TRBD2 (5 bases). The CDR3 loop spans 16 amino acids. Germline values: CDR1 LNHNV, CDR2 YYDKDF (reference sequence). Trimming took off 0 bases at V and 2 bases at J, with 13 bases between the two ends. CDR3 in amino acids: CATSRDRGEFQETQYF. The CDR3 bases are TGTGCCACCAGCAGAGATCGGGGAGAGTTTCAAGAGACCCAGTACTTC. The entire variable domain, with the rest obtained from reference TRBV15 and TRBJ2-5, is as follows: DAMVIQNPRYQVTQFGKPVTLSCSQTLNHNVMYWYQQKSSQAPKLLFHYYDKDFNNEADTPDNFQSRRPNTSFCFLDIRSPGLGDTAMYLCATSRDRGEFQETQYFGPGTRLLVL.